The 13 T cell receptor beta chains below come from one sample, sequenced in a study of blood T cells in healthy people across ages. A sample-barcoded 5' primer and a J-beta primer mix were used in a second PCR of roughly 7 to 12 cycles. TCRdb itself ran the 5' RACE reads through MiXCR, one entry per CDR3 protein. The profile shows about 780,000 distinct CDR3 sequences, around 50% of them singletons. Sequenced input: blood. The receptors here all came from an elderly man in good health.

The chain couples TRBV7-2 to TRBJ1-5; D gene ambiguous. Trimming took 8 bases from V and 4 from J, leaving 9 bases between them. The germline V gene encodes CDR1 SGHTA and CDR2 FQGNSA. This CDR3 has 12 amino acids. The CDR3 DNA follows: TGTGCCAGCGGTCAGACGAATCAGCCCCAGCATTTT. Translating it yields CASGQTNQPQHF.

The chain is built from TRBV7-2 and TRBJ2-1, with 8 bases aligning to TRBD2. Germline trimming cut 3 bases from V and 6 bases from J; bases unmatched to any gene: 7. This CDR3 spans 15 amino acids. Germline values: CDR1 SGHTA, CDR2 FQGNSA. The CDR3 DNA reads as TGTGCCAGCAGCTTTACCGGGACTAGGGGCAATGAGCAGTTCTTC. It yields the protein CASSFTGTRGNEQFF.

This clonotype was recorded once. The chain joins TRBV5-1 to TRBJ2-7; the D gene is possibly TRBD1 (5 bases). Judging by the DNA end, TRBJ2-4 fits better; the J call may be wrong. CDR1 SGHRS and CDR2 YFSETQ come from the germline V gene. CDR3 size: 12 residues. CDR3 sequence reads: CASNTWGDIQYF. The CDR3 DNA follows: TGCGCCAGCAATACCTGGGGCGACATTCAGTACTTC.

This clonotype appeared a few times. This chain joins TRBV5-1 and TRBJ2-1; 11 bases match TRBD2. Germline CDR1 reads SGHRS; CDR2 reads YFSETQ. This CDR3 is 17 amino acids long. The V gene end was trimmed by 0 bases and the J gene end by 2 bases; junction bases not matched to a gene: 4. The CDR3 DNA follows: TGCGCCAGCAGCTTGGTAGTGACTAGCGGGGCCTACAATGAGCAGTTCTTC. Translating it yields CASSLVVTSGAYNEQFF.

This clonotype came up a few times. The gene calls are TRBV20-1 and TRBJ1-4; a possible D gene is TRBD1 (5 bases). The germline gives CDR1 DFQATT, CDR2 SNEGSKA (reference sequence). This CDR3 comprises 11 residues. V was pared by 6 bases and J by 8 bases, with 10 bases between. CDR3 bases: TGCAGTGCGAACTCAGGGGAAAAACTGTTTTTT. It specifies CSANSGEKLFF.

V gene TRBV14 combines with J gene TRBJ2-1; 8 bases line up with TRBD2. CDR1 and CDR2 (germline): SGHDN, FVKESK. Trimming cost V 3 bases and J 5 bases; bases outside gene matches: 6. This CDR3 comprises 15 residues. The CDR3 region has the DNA TGTGCCAGCAGCCAGACACTAGCGGCAAACAATGAGCAGTTCTTC. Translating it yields CASSQTLAANNEQFF.

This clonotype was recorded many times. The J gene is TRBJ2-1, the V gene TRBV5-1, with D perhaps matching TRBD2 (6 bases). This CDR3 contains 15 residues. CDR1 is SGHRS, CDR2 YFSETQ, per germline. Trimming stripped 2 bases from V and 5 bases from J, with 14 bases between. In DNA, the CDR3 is TGCGCCAGCAGCTTTGGGGGGACTCAAAACAATGAGCAGTTCTTC. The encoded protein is CASSFGGTQNNEQFF.

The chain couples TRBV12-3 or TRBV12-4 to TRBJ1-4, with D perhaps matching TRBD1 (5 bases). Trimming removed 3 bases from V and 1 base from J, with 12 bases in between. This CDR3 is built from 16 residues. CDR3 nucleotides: TGTGCCAGCAGTTTCGGGGGGATCGGAACTAATGAAAAACTGTTTTTT. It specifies CASSFGGIGTNEKLFF.

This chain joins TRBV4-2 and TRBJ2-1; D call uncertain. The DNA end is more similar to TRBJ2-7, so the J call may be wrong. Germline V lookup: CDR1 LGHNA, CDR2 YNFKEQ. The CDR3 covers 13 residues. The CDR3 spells CASSQSVRMEQYF. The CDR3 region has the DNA TGTGCCAGCAGCCAGTCAGTTAGAATGGAGCAGTACTTC.

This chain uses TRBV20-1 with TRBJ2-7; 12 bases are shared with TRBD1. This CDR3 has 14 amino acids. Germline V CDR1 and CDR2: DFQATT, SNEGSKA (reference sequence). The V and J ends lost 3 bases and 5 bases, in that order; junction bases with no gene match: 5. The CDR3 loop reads CSASAGTGGHEQYF. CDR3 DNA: TGCAGTGCTAGCGCCGGGACAGGGGGCCACGAGCAGTACTTC.

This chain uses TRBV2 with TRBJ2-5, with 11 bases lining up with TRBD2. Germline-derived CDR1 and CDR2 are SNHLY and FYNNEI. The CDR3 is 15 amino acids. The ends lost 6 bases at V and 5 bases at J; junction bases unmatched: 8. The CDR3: CASRTSGTPEETQYF. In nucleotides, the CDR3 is TGTGCCAGCAGGACTAGCGGGACGCCAGAGGAGACCCAGTACTTC. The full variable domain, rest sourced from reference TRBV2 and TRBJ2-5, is EPEVTQTPSHQVTQMGQEVILRCVPISNHLYFYWYRQILGQKVEFLVSFYNNEISEKSEIFDDQFSVERPDGSNFTLKIRSTKLEDSAMYFCASRTSGTPEETQYFGPGTRLLVL.

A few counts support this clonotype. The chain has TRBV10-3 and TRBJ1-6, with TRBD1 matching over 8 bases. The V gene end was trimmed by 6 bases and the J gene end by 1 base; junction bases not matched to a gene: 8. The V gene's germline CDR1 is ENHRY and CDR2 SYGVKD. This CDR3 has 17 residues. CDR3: CAISRSQGASYNSPLHF. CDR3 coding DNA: TGTGCCATCAGCAGGTCGCAGGGGGCTTCCTATAATTCACCCCTCCACTTT.

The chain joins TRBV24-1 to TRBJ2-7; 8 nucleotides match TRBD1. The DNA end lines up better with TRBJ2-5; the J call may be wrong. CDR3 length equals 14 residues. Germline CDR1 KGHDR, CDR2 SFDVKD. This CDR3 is CATRGQDGRETQYF. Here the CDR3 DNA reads TGTGCCACCAGGGGACAGGACGGACGAGAGACCCAGTACTTC.